This TCR beta chain is drawn from a study of cytomegalovirus exposure and HLA in healthy donors. Assay used: immunoSEQ multiplex PCR; TCRdb lists only in-frame clones, some missing. The table has a few hundred thousand clones, about 90% seen once. This CDR3 region has 15 residues. Germline lookup yields CDR1 SGDLS and CDR2 YYNGEE. V was clipped by 0 bases and J by 5 bases; unmatched bases: 3. The J gene is TRBJ2-1, the V gene TRBV9; 9 bases fit TRBD2. Sequenced material: PBMCs. This sequence was found in a woman aged 18 to 35 in good health and CMV-seronegative. In nucleotides, the CDR3 is TGTGCCAGCAGCGTAGGGTCTAGCGGGGACAATGAGCAGTTCTTC. Translating gives CASSVGSSGDNEQFF.